Here is one T cell receptor (beta chain) with its context. Using immunoSEQ multiplex PCR, the repertoire was profiled, and TCRdb retains in-frame clones only, with some absent. The data show 90,000 to 120,000 clones, more than 85% seen once. The sample belongs to a study of T cell responses to AZD1222 COVID-19 vaccine. Germline assignment: CDR1 SGHRS and CDR2 YFSETQ. V was pared by 4 bases and J by 6 bases, with 8 bases of the junction left unmatched. The CDR3 consists of 14 residues. The source of this sequence is an adult in good health. Sample: peripheral blood, taken on day 0 of AZD1222 vaccination. This sequence joins TRBV5-1 and TRBJ2-3; TRBD1 matches at 7 bases. In DNA, the CDR3 is TGCGCCAGCAGCGTCAGGGGGTCGGGGGATACGCAGTATTTT. Its translation: CASSVRGSGDTQYF.